This is a list of T cell receptor beta chains from one sample in a study of blood T cells in healthy people across ages. TCRdb re-derived calls from the 5' RACE reads in MiXCR, one entry per CDR3 protein. The table lists 800,000 to 900,000 distinct CDR3 sequences, about 62% of them singletons. Sequenced input: blood. Receptors were obtained from a man aged 25 to 40 in good health. Both conserved end residues are part of each CDR3. A D gene is named only where the DNA matches it firmly. Not every row has a clone size; where given, it reads once, few, many or a size class.

j_call clone_size v_call d_call cdr3_aa cdr3_nt
TRBJ1-1 once TRBV28 - CASSLTPAGTEAFF TGTGCCAGCAGTTTGACACCGGCCGGAACTGAAGCTTTCTTT
TRBJ1-2 - TRBV7-2 - CASSLEGPSGYGYTF TGTGCCAGCAGCTTAGAAGGGCCTAGCGGGTATGGCTACACCTTC
TRBJ1-6 - TRBV6-6 - CASSPTGDNSPLHF TGTGCCAGCAGTCCAACAGGAGATAATTCACCCCTCCACTTT
TRBJ1-2 - TRBV3-1 - CASSQVRTVSPLFYGYTF TGTGCCAGCAGCCAGGTTCGGACAGTTAGTCCCCTATTCTATGGCTACACCTTC
TRBJ1-1 - TRBV12-3/TRBV12-4 - CASSFGGRGTDTEAFF TGTGCCAGCAGTTTCGGAGGTCGAGGGACGGACACTGAAGCTTTCTTT
TRBJ2-3 few TRBV20-1 - CSAPQGGTDTQYF TGCAGTGCCCCCCAAGGGGGCACAGATACGCAGTATTTT
TRBJ2-6 few TRBV6-5 - CASSYFLGYTGANVLTF TGTGCCAGCAGTTACTTTTTGGGGTACACTGGGGCCAACGTCCTGACTTTC
TRBJ2-1 - TRBV7-3 - CASAIGSSSYNEQFF TGTGCCAGCGCCATCGGGAGCAGCTCCTACAATGAGCAGTTCTTC
TRBJ2-1 - TRBV20-1 TRBD1 CSASVFRTGEVNEQFF TGCAGTGCTAGCGTCTTTCGGACAGGGGAGGTCAATGAGCAGTTCTTC
TRBJ2-1 - TRBV2 - CASRPSVYNEQFF TGTGCCAGCAGGCCTAGCGTCTACAATGAGCAGTTCTTC
TRBJ1-1 - TRBV20-1 - CSASVLGPGSEAFF TGCAGTGCTAGTGTTCTCGGACCAGGTAGTGAAGCTTTCTTT
TRBJ2-7 - TRBV6-5 TRBD1 CASSPGQVEQYF TGTGCCAGCAGTCCCGGACAGGTTGAGCAGTACTTC
TRBJ2-1 once TRBV4-1 - CASRRSVDNEQFF TGCGCCAGCAGACGTTCGGTGGATAATGAGCAGTTCTTC
TRBJ2-3 once TRBV7-3 - CASSLTGDGRTDTQYF TGTGCCAGCAGCTTAACAGGTGACGGGCGCACAGATACGCAGTATTTT
TRBJ2-5 - TRBV7-2 - CASSPRGGNLQETQYF TGTGCCAGCAGCCCCCGAGGGGGGAACCTTCAAGAGACCCAGTACTTC
TRBJ2-3 - TRBV5-1 - CASSLWGRVGDTQYF TGCGCCAGCAGCTTGTGGGGGCGGGTCGGAGATACGCAGTATTTT
TRBJ2-3 once TRBV7-7 - CASSLIPPGAGTDTQYF TGTGCTAGCAGCTTAATTCCCCCCGGGGCCGGCACAGATACGCAGTATTTT
TRBJ1-1 once TRBV20-1 - CSARVAAEAFF TGCAGTGCTAGAGTAGCAGCCGAAGCTTTCTTT
TRBJ2-5 - TRBV12-3/TRBV12-4 - CASSFLAGRETQYF TGTGCCAGCAGTTTCTTGGCGGGACGAGAGACCCAGTACTTC
TRBJ2-1 - TRBV20-1 TRBD2 CSALAGDYEQFF TGCAGTGCCTTAGCGGGGGATTATGAGCAGTTCTTC
TRBJ2-7 - TRBV6-2/TRBV6-3 - CASRPELWNEQYF TGTGCCAGCAGGCCGGAACTCTGGAACGAGCAGTACTTC
TRBJ1-6 - TRBV10-3 - CAISEDLTNSPLHF TGTGCCATCAGTGAGGATCTGACAAATTCACCCCTCCACTTT
TRBJ2-4 few TRBV9 - CASSGGRENIQYF TGTGCCAGCAGCGGTGGCCGGGAAAACATTCAGTACTTC
TRBJ2-3 - TRBV13 - CASSWVLVGESTDTQYF TGTGCCAGCAGCTGGGTTCTCGTGGGGGAGAGCACAGATACGCAGTATTTT
TRBJ2-1 many TRBV29-1 TRBD2 CSVEPGLAGGPRNEQFF TGCAGCGTTGAACCGGGACTAGCGGGGGGGCCTAGGAATGAGCAGTTCTTC
TRBJ2-6 - TRBV7-3 - CASSLRGRGAGANVLTF TGTGCCAGCAGCTTGAGGGGACGAGGCGCGGGGGCCAACGTCCTGACTTTC
TRBJ2-7 - TRBV19 - CASSISGTFSYEQYF TGTGCCAGTAGTATCTCCGGGACATTCTCCTACGAGCAGTACTTC
TRBJ1-2 few TRBV7-9 TRBD1 CASSGGQGGVYGYTF TGTGCCAGCAGCGGTGGACAGGGCGGGGTCTATGGCTACACCTTC
TRBJ2-1 - TRBV29-1 - CSVERGVYNEQFF TGCAGCGTTGAACGCGGGGTCTACAATGAGCAGTTCTTC
TRBJ2-3 few TRBV7-2 - CASSSPLRREMTFYTQYF TGTGCCAGCAGCTCTCCCCTCCGGAGGGAAATGACTTTTTATACGCAGTATTTT
TRBJ2-3 few TRBV7-2 - CASSLGMHTDTQYF TGTGCCAGCAGCTTAGGGATGCACACAGATACGCAGTATTTT
TRBJ2-5 - TRBV7-2 TRBD2 CASSLGSSGGQETQYF TGTGCCAGCAGCTTAGGAAGTAGCGGGGGCCAAGAGACCCAGTACTTC
TRBJ1-1 once TRBV29-1 - CSVVYGESTEAFF TGCAGCGTTGTTTATGGGGAGAGCACTGAAGCTTTCTTT
TRBJ2-7 - TRBV20-1 TRBD2 CSARDRKRGGYEQYF TGCAGTGCTAGAGATCGTAAGCGGGGGGGATACGAGCAGTACTTC
TRBJ1-2 - TRBV2 - CASINSRDGYTF TGTGCCAGCATCAACAGTAGAGATGGCTACACCTTC
TRBJ2-3 - TRBV9 TRBD2 CASSVGAGTRVATDTQYF TGTGCCAGCAGCGTAGGGGCCGGGACTAGGGTTGCCACAGATACGCAGTATTTT
TRBJ2-7 - TRBV6-6 TRBD1 CASSYSSRGQVSEQYF TGTGCCAGCAGTTACTCGAGTAGGGGACAGGTATCCGAGCAGTACTTC
TRBJ2-5 - TRBV7-9 - CASSRTGHEETQYF TGTGCCAGCAGCCGGACGGGACACGAAGAGACCCAGTACTTC
TRBJ2-6 - TRBV3-1 - CASSQSRRHPSGANVLTF TGTGCCAGCAGCCAAAGTAGGAGACACCCCTCTGGGGCCAACGTCCTGACTTTC
TRBJ1-5 - TRBV29-1 TRBD1 CSVEEGQGKPQHF TGCAGCGTTGAAGAGGGACAGGGAAAGCCCCAGCATTTT
TRBJ2-3 many TRBV5-4 - CASSPAPTSTDTQYF TGTGCCAGCAGCCCAGCGCCGACTAGCACAGATACGCAGTATTTT